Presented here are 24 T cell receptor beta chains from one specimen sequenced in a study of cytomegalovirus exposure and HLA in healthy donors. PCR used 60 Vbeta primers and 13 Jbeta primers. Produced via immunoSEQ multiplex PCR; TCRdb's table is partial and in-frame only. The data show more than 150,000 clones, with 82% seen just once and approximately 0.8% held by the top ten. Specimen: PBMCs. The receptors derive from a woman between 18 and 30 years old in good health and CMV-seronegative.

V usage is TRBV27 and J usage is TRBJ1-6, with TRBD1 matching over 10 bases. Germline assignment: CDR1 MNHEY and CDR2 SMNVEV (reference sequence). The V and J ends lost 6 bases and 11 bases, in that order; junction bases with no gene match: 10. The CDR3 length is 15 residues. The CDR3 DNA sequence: TGTGCCAGCAGGCCCATGACAGGGGGCGTTCCACCCCTCCACTTT. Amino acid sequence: CASRPMTGGVPPLHF.

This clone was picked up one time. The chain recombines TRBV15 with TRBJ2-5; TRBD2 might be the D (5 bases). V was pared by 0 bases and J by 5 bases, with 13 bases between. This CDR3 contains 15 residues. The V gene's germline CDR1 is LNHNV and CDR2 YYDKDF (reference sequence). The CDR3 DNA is TGTGCCACCAGCAGAGATCAGACGGGGTGGGAGACCCAGTACTTC. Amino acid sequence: CATSRDQTGWETQYF.

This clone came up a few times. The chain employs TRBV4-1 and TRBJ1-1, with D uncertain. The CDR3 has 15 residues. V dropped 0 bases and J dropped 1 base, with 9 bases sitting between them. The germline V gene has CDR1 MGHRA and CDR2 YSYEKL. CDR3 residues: CASSQDLSRNTEAFF. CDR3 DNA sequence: TGCGCCAGCAGCCAAGATCTGTCCAGGAACACTGAAGCTTTCTTT.

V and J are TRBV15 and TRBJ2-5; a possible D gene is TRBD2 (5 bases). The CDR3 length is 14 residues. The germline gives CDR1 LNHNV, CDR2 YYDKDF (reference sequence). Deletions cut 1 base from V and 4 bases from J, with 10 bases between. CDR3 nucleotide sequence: TGTGCCACCAGCAGAGGAAGAGGGTCAGAGACCCAGTACTTC. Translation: CATSRGRGSETQYF.

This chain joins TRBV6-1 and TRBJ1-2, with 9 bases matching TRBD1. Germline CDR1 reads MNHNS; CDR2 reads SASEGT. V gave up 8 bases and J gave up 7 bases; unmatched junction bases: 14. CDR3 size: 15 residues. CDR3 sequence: CASFLSTGGLFGYTF. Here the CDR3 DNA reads TGTGCCAGCTTCCTCTCTACAGGGGGCCTCTTTGGCTACACCTTC.

CDR3 protein: CASSLSQVNYGYTF. The CDR3 DNA sequence: TGCGCCAGCAGCTTGAGCCAGGTGAACTATGGCTACACCTTC. This chain joins TRBV5-1 and TRBJ1-2; D not resolved. From germline, CDR1 is SGHRS and CDR2 YFSETQ. Trimming took 1 base from V and 2 from J, leaving 9 bases between them. This CDR3 has 14 residues.

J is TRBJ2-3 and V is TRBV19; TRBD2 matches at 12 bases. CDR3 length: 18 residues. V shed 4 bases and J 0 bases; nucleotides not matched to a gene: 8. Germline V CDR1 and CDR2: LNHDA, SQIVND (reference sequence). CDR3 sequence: CASSSGLAGFSSTDTQYF. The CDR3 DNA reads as TGTGCCAGTAGTAGCGGACTAGCGGGGTTTTCTAGCACAGATACGCAGTATTTT.

The CDR3 region has the DNA TGTGCCAGCAGCGGGGACAGGATGGGCCAAGAGACCCAGTACTTC. This encodes CASSGDRMGQETQYF. The chain recombines TRBV5-6 with TRBJ2-5, with TRBD1 identical over 8 bases. This CDR3 has 15 residues. CDR1 SGHDT and CDR2 YYEEEE come from the germline V gene. The trim removed 4 bases at V and 1 base at J, leaving 6 bases unmatched.

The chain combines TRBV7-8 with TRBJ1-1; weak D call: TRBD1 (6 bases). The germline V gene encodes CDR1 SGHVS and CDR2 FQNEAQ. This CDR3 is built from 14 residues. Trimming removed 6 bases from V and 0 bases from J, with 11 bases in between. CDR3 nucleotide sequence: TGTGCCAGCAGAGACACAGGGTTGAACACTGAAGCTTTCTTT. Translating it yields CASRDTGLNTEAFF.

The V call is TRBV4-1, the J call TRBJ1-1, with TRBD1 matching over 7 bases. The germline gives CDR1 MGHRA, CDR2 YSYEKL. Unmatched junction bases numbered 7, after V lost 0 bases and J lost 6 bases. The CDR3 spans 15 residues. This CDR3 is CASSQDDKGGSEAFF. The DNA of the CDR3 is TGCGCCAGCAGCCAAGACGATAAAGGGGGCTCTGAAGCTTTCTTT.

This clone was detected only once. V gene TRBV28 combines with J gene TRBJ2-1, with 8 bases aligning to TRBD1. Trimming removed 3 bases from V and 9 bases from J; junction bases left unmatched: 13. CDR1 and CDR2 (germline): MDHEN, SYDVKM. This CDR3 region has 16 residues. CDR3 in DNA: TGTGCCAGCAGTTTGGTGTACGGAGCAGGGGGCGGTGAGCAGTTCTTC. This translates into CASSLVYGAGGGEQFF.

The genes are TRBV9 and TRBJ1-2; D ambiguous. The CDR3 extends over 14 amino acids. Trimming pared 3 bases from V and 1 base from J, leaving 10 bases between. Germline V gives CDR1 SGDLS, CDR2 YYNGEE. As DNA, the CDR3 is TGTGCCAGCAGCGCCGACATACTTAACTATGGCTACACCTTC. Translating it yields CASSADILNYGYTF.

The CDR3 DNA is TGTGCCAGCAGTTTACGTTCCTACAGGGGGCATCCGAACACCGGGGAGCTGTTTTTT. This translates into CASSLRSYRGHPNTGELFF. The rearrangement joins TRBV27 to TRBJ2-2, with 9 bases fitting TRBD1. V lost 2 bases and J lost 0; bases outside the gene matches: 10. The CDR3 is 19 residues long. Germline CDR1 reads MNHEY; CDR2 reads SMNVEV (reference sequence).

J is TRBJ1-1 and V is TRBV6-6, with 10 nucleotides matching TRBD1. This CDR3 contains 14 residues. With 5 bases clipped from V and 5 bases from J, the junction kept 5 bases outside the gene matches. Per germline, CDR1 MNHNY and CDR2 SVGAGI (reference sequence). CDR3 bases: TGTGCCAGCAGTCCGGGACAGGGGAGTACTGAAGCTTTCTTT. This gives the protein CASSPGQGSTEAFF.

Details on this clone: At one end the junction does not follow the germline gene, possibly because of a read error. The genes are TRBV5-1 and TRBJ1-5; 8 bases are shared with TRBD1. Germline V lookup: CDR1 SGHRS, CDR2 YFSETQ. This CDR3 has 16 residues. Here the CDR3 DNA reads TGCGCCAGCAGCTTGGGGGGACAGGCGACAGATCAGTCCCAGCATTTT. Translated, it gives CASSLGGQATDQSQHF.

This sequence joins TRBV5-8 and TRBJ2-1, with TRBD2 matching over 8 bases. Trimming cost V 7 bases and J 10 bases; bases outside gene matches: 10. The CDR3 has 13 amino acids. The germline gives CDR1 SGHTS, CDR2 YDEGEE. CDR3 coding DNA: TGTGCCAGCGAGTTTGAGCGGGAGCTGGAGCAGTTCTTC. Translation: CASEFERELEQFF.

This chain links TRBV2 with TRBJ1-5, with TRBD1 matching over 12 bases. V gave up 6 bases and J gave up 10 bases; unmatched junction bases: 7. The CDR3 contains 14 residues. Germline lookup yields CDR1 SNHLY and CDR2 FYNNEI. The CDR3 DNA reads TGTGCCAGCAGGGCGGGACAGGGGGCCTATCCCCAGCATTTT. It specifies CASRAGQGAYPQHF.

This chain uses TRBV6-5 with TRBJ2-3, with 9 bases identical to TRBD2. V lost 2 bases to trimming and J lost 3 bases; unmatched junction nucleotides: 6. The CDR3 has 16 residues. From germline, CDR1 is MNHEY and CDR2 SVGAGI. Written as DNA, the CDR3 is TGTGCCAGCAGTTACGACCCTAGCGGGGAAACAGATACGCAGTATTTT. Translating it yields CASSYDPSGETDTQYF.

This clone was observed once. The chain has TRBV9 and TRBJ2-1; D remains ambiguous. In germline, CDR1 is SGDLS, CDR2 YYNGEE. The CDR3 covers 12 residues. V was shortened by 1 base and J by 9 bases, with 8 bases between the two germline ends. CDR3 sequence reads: CASSVPSVEQFF. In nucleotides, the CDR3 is TGTGCCAGCAGCGTACCCTCGGTTGAGCAGTTCTTC.

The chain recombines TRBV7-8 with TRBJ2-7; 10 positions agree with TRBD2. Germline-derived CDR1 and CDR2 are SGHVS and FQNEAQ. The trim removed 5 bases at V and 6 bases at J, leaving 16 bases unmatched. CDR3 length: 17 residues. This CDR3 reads CASSLSGRGTSVFEQYF. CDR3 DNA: TGTGCCAGCAGCCTAAGTGGCCGCGGGACTAGCGTTTTCGAGCAGTACTTC. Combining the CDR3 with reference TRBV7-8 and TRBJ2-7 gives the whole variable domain GAGVSQSPRYKVAKRGQDVALRCDPISGHVSLFWYQQALGQGPEFLTYFQNEAQLDKSGLPSDRFFAERPEGSVSTLKIQRTQQEDSAVYLCASSLSGRGTSVFEQYFGPGTRLTVT.

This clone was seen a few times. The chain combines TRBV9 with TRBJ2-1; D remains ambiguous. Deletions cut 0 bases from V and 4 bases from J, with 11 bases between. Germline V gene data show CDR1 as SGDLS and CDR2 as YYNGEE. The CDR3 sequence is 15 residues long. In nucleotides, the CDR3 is TGTGCCAGCAGCGTAGGAACGTTCACTTACAATGAGCAGTTCTTC. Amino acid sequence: CASSVGTFTYNEQFF.

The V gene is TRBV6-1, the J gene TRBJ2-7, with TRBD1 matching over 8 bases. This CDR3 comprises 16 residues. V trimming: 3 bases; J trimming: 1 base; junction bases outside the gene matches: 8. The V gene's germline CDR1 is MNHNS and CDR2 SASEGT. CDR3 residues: CASSDLTGVRSYEQYF. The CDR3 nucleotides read TGTGCCAGCAGTGACCTGACAGGGGTGAGGTCCTACGAGCAGTACTTC.

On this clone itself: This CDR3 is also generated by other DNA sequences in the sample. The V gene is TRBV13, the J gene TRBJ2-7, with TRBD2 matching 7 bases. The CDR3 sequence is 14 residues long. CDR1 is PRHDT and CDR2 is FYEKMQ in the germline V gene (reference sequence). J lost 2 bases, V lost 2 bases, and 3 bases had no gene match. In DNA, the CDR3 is TGTGCCAGCAGCTTACCAGCGGGAACCTACGAGCAGTACTTC. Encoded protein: CASSLPAGTYEQYF. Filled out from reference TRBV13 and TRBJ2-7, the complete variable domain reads AAGVIQSPRHLIKEKRETATLKCYPIPRHDTVYWYQQGPGQDPQFLISFYEKMQSDKGSIPDRFSAQQFSDYHSELNMSSLELGDSALYFCASSLPAGTYEQYFGPGTRLTVT.

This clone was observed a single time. The CDR3 spells CASSLSGYLTDTQYF. The CDR3 DNA reads TGTGCCAGCAGCTTGAGCGGGTATTTAACAGATACGCAGTATTTT. The chain has TRBV11-3 and TRBJ2-3; D is possibly TRBD2 (6 bases). The CDR3 runs to 15 residues. Trimming took off 3 bases at V and 3 bases at J, with 13 bases between the two ends. Germline-derived CDR1 and CDR2 are SGHNT and YENEEA.